Shown below are 4 T cell receptor beta chains from a single sample sequenced in a study of T cell changes during pregnancy in multiple sclerosis. Clones were sequenced by immunoSEQ multiplex PCR, and TCRdb holds only the in-frame ones, with some missing. Of more than 50,000 clones in the sample, around 94% were seen once. The sample here was CD8+ T cells from peripheral blood mononuclear cells, taken after pregnancy. These receptors were obtained from a female donor with multiple sclerosis, enrolled in a pregnancy study.

The rearrangement links TRBV5-1 to TRBJ2-2, with TRBD2 identical over 7 bases. The length of the CDR3 is 15 residues. V was clipped by 5 bases and J by 5 bases; unmatched bases: 9. Germline CDR1 is SGHRS and CDR2 is YFSETQ. Here the CDR3 reads CASRLTGGSTGELFF. The DNA of the CDR3 is TGCGCCAGCAGGTTAACGGGAGGTTCGACCGGGGAGCTGTTTTTT.

The chain combines TRBV2 with TRBJ2-2; D not certain. Per germline, CDR1 SNHLY and CDR2 FYNNEI. Trimming took off 0 bases at V and 1 base at J, with 12 bases between the two ends. The CDR3 contains 17 residues. CDR3 bases: TGTGCCAGCAGTGAAGCGCAGGATAAAGTGAACACCGGGGAGCTGTTTTTT. Translated: CASSEAQDKVNTGELFF.

V is TRBV11-1 and J is TRBJ2-2; 7 nucleotides line up with TRBD1. CDR1 is SGHAT, CDR2 FQDESV, per germline (reference sequence). There are 15 residues in the CDR3. Trimming at V came to 4 bases and at J to 9 bases, leaving 11 bases not matched to a gene. The CDR3 bases are TGTGCCAGCAGCTCCCGGGACAGTAAGAGGTGGGAGCTGTTTTTT. Translating gives CASSSRDSKRWELFF.

The chain links TRBV4-1 to TRBJ1-1, with 7 bases fitting TRBD1. The CDR3 sequence is 13 residues long. With 1 base clipped from V and 8 bases from J, the junction kept 4 bases outside the gene matches. CDR1 is MGHRA, CDR2 YSYEKL, per germline. CDR3 DNA sequence: TGCGCCAGCAGCCAAGCACAGGGGCCAGAAGCTTTCTTT. Its translation: CASSQAQGPEAFF.